A single sample is the source of the 19 T cell receptor beta chains below, sequenced in a study of T-cell memory formation after mild COVID-19 (dated by TCRdb to the early 2020s). Receptor amplification or capture employed 5' RACE. The sample was run on an Illumina NovaSeq 6000. Clones were called with MiXCR by TCRdb after fastp trimmed the public reads at Q25, and only in-frame beta chains were retained. CDR3 protein duplicates are merged, each entry listing the most common genes and DNA. This sample comprises 150,000 to 200,000 distinct CDR3 sequences, about 21% of them detected only once. The top ten hold more than 20% of the sample. Sequences were obtained from PBMCs or a T cell subset sorted from them (not recorded which). The receptors come from an adult woman who had mild COVID-19 (a few samples of this study predate the infection). The sample titles of this study are shuffled in the database, so cell type and time point are left out; the donor was told from shared clones.

This clonotype turned up a few times. This chain links TRBV11-2 with TRBJ2-1, with 7 nucleotides matching TRBD1. There are 16 residues in the CDR3. Losses at the gene ends were 3 bases for V and 4 bases for J; bases not matched to a gene: 9. Looked up from germline, CDR1 is SGHAT and CDR2 is FQNNGV. For the CDR3, the DNA is TGTGCCAGCAGCTTCCTGAGGGCAGGGGGTTACAATGAGCAGTTCTTC. Residues: CASSFLRAGGYNEQFF.

The chain has TRBV6-2 or TRBV6-3 and TRBJ2-7, with 11 nucleotides matching TRBD2. Looked up from germline, CDR1 is MNHEY and CDR2 is SVGEGT. J was trimmed by 4 bases and V by 0 bases; bases with no gene match: 2. This CDR3 has 15 amino acids. The CDR3 here is CASSYSSGRGYEQYF. The CDR3 coding sequence is TGTGCCAGCAGTTACTCTAGCGGGAGGGGATACGAGCAGTACTTC.

The chain is built from TRBV7-9 and TRBJ2-1; 10 bases line up with TRBD2. The CDR3 loop spans 17 amino acids. The V and J ends lost 6 bases and 5 bases, in that order; junction bases with no gene match: 13. CDR1 SEHNR and CDR2 FQNEAQ come from the germline V gene (reference sequence). The CDR3 bases are TGTGCCAGCAGTATCTACCTAGCGGGAGATCCCCACAATGAGCAGTTCTTC. It yields the protein CASSIYLAGDPHNEQFF.

This sequence joins TRBV7-6 and TRBJ2-3; the D call may be TRBD1 or TRBD2 (5 bases each). This CDR3 region has 17 residues. The V and J ends lost 4 bases and 4 bases respectively, with 21 bases between them. Per the germline V gene, CDR1 is SGHVS and CDR2 is FNYEAQ. CDR3 nucleotide sequence: TGTGCCAGCAGCTCCAACTGGGGTCGGGTGGGGGCAGATACGCAGTATTTT. Translated, it gives CASSSNWGRVGADTQYF.

The rearrangement links TRBV24-1 to TRBJ1-2; 7 bases map to TRBD1. CDR1 is KGHDR, CDR2 SFDVKD, per germline. Trimming removed 0 bases from V and 8 bases from J; junction bases left unmatched: 5. The CDR3 extends over 14 amino acids. The CDR3 region has the DNA TGTGCCACCAGTGATTTGGAGGGGGCGTACGGCTACACCTTC. This sequence encodes CATSDLEGAYGYTF.

Only a few counts were recorded for this clonotype. The chain couples TRBV2 to TRBJ2-7; 11 bases are shared with TRBD2. Germline V gene lookup returns CDR1 SNHLY and CDR2 FYNNEI. The J segment lost 0 bases and the V segment lost 3 bases, leaving 1 base of the junction unmatched. The CDR3 covers 15 residues. CDR3 nucleotides: TGTGCCAGCAGTGATGGGACTAGCGGCTCCTACGAGCAGTACTTC. This codes for CASSDGTSGSYEQYF.

The chain employs TRBV7-9 and TRBJ1-6, with D possibly being TRBD1 (5 bases). Trimming shortened V by 7 bases and J by 10 bases, and 14 bases separated the two germline ends. The CDR3 has 13 amino acids. Germline V CDR1 and CDR2: SEHNR, FQNEAQ (reference sequence). The DNA for the CDR3 is TGTGCCAGCACCCGGACACCTGGCTCACCCCTCCACTTT. This gives the protein CASTRTPGSPLHF.

This clonotype was detected a few times. V and J are TRBV2 and TRBJ1-2; 8 bases are a match to TRBD1. The CDR3 is made up of 17 amino acids. V lost 6 bases to trimming and J lost 0 bases; unmatched junction nucleotides: 12. In germline, CDR1 is SNHLY, CDR2 FYNNEI. The CDR3 sequence is CASREDREKLTNYGYTF. The CDR3 coding sequence is TGTGCCAGCAGAGAGGACAGGGAGAAATTGACTAACTATGGCTACACCTTC. Full variable domain (remainder filled in from reference TRBV2 and TRBJ1-2): EPEVTQTPSHQVTQMGQEVILRCVPISNHLYFYWYRQILGQKVEFLVSFYNNEISEKSEIFDDQFSVERPDGSNFTLKIRSTKLEDSAMYFCASREDREKLTNYGYTFGSGTRLTVV.

The rearrangement joins TRBV9 to TRBJ2-1; 7 nucleotides align to TRBD2. CDR1 and CDR2 (germline): SGDLS, YYNGEE. Trimming took 0 bases from V and 6 from J; bases not matched to a gene: 6. The length of the CDR3 is 15 residues. The CDR3 nucleotides are TGTGCCAGCAGCGTAGGGGGGGGAATGGGCAATGAGCAGTTCTTC. Translating it yields CASSVGGGMGNEQFF. Together with reference TRBV9 and TRBJ2-1, the CDR3 gives the full variable domain: DSGVTQTPKHLITATGQRVTLRCSPRSGDLSVYWYQQSLDQGLQFLIQYYNGEERAKGNILERFSAQQFPDLHSELNLSSLELGDSALYFCASSVGGGMGNEQFFGPGTRLTVL.

This clonotype was seen a handful of times. The chain recombines TRBV27 with TRBJ2-7; 7 bases align to TRBD1. The trim removed 6 bases at V and 5 bases at J, leaving 7 bases unmatched. This CDR3 comprises 13 residues. Germline CDR1 reads MNHEY; CDR2 reads SMNVEV (reference sequence). The CDR3 region has the DNA TGTGCCAGCAGGAACATCGACAGGGACGAGCAGTACTTC. Its translation is CASRNIDRDEQYF.

This chain connects TRBV29-1 to TRBJ2-3; TRBD2 aligns across 7 bases. The V segment lost 5 bases and the J segment 4 bases; nucleotides outside the gene matches: 6. This CDR3 comprises 13 residues. Germline V gene data show CDR1 as SQVTM and CDR2 as ANQGSEA. CDR3: CSVSREKADTQYF. As DNA, the CDR3 is TGCAGCGTTTCGCGGGAGAAGGCAGATACGCAGTATTTT.

The chain joins TRBV5-8 to TRBJ2-7, with TRBD1 as a possible D gene (6 bases). This CDR3 has 15 residues. V lost 4 bases and J lost 1, with 15 bases in between. Per the germline V gene, CDR1 is SGHTS and CDR2 is YDEGEE. CDR3 protein: CASSARGSPSYEQYF. CDR3 DNA sequence: TGTGCCAGCAGCGCCAGGGGTAGTCCATCCTACGAGCAGTACTTC.

The rearrangement joins TRBV4-2 to TRBJ2-7; weak D call: TRBD1 (6 bases). The CDR3 totals 15 residues. Trimming removed 0 bases at V and 1 base at J, with 10 bases between. Germline CDR1 is LGHNA and CDR2 is YNFKEQ. Here the CDR3 reads CASSQDQGISYEQYF. CDR3 DNA sequence: TGTGCCAGCAGCCAAGATCAGGGGATTTCCTACGAGCAGTACTTC.

The chain links TRBV5-5 to TRBJ1-1; possibly TRBD1 for D (6 bases). Germline-derived CDR1 and CDR2 are SGHKS and YYEKEE (reference sequence). V shed 4 bases and J shed 7 bases, with 14 bases lying between them. The CDR3 is 13 amino acids. The CDR3 DNA is TGTGCCAGCAGCCGCTCCACAGGGTATGAAGCTTTCTTT. It specifies CASSRSTGYEAFF.

This sequence joins TRBV6-1 and TRBJ2-7; no clear D. This CDR3 has 13 amino acids. V was clipped by 6 bases and J by 2 bases, with 11 bases between them. The V gene's germline CDR1 is MNHNS and CDR2 SASEGT. The CDR3 DNA reads as TGTGCCAGCAGAAACGGGCCGACCTACGAGCAGTACTTC. As protein: CASRNGPTYEQYF.

There are a few counts of this clonotype. This chain connects TRBV7-6 to TRBJ1-6; D is unclear. Germline values: CDR1 SGHVS, CDR2 FNYEAQ. The CDR3 covers 11 residues. CDR3 nucleotide sequence: TGTGAGAGCTCCTATAATTCACCCCTCCACTTT. Translating it yields CESSYNSPLHF.

This clonotype came up a few times. This rearrangement joins TRBV7-9 to TRBJ1-1, with a possible D match to TRBD1 (6 bases). This CDR3 has 17 amino acids. The V and J ends lost 5 bases and 4 bases respectively, with 23 bases between them. Germline V gene sequence: CDR1 SEHNR, CDR2 FQNEAQ (reference sequence). CDR3 sequence (DNA): TGTGCCAGCAGCCTGCCTCCGGCGGGGCAGGGGCTCACTGAAGCTTTCTTT. It codes for CASSLPPAGQGLTEAFF.

This chain joins TRBV2 and TRBJ2-1; TRBD2 matches at 7 bases. The V segment lost 5 bases and the J segment 8 bases; nucleotides outside the gene matches: 9. Per the germline V gene, CDR1 is SNHLY and CDR2 is FYNNEI. The length of the CDR3 is 14 residues. Here the CDR3 reads CASSLREGRDEQFF. CDR3 DNA sequence: TGTGCCAGCAGTTTGAGGGAGGGCCGAGATGAGCAGTTCTTC.

This clonotype came up a few times. The CDR3 DNA sequence: TGTGCCAGCAGCCAAGAGGGTAAGGTCGTTTCAGATACGCAGTATTTT. It specifies CASSQEGKVVSDTQYF. The chain links TRBV3-1 to TRBJ2-3; D unresolved. The CDR3 is 16 amino acids. V dropped 0 bases and J dropped 4 bases, with 14 bases sitting between them. Germline V gene data show CDR1 as LGHDT and CDR2 as YNNKEL (reference sequence).